Each of the 7 T cell receptor beta chains below was sequenced from the same sample in a study of T cells expressing NK-cell markers (dated by TCRdb to about 2020). The library was generated by 5' RACE. Sequenced on an Illumina HiSeq 2000. TCRdb reprocessed the reads, so every CDR3 protein sequence counts as one entry and DNA is not shown. The sample's table covers fewer than 550,000 distinct CDR3 sequences. Of the sample, approximately 1.5% falls within the top ten clones. Sequences were obtained from blood T cells: a sorted CD56 or NKG2C T cell subset, CD4+ or CD8+ T cells, or bulk PBMC T cells (not recorded which). Source of these receptors: a woman between 45 and 65 years old in good health. Donor details come from another sample of the same person, matched by shared clones.

V gene TRBV12-3 or TRBV12-4 combines with J gene TRBJ1-3; absent DNA, TCRdb's TRBD1 call cannot be checked. CDR3 length: 16 amino acids. CDR3 in amino acids: CASTPGDGFEGNTIYF.

The chain recombines TRBV3-1 with TRBJ2-1; TCRdb lists TRBD2, though no DNA is available to test this call. This CDR3 contains 17 residues. Germline V gives CDR1 LGHDT, CDR2 YNNKEL (reference sequence). CDR3 residues: CASSQGVRAGGPSEQFF.

V is TRBV20-1 and J is TRBJ2-1; the D call of TRBD2 rests on TCRdb alone, since no DNA is present to check it. The germline V gene has CDR1 DFQATT and CDR2 SNEGSKA (reference sequence). The CDR3 spans 13 residues. The CDR3 region is CSAYSGSYNEQFF.

The chain combines TRBV29-1 with TRBJ2-3; absent DNA, TCRdb's TRBD1 call cannot be checked. The germline gives CDR1 SQVTM, CDR2 ANQGSEA. CDR3 length equals 13 residues. This CDR3 is CSVYPDRPDTQYF.

V gene TRBV6-6 combines with J gene TRBJ2-1; the D gene TCRdb calls, TRBD2, cannot be checked with no DNA. The CDR3 extends over 16 amino acids. Germline-derived CDR1 and CDR2 are MNHNY and SVGAGI (reference sequence). Here the CDR3 reads CASSYPLAGGGNEQFF.

The gene calls are TRBV2 and TRBJ2-1; the TRBD2 assignment by TCRdb is unverifiable without DNA. CDR3 size: 15 residues. Germline CDR1 and CDR2: SNHLY and FYNNEI. Here the CDR3 reads CASSEGGRMSHEQFF.

J is TRBJ2-1 and V is TRBV6-2 or TRBV6-3; checking the TCRdb D call of TRBD2 is not possible without DNA. CDR3 length: 13 amino acids. Germline loops: CDR1 MNHEY, CDR2 SVGEGT. The CDR3 is CASNRAYSHEQFF.